Shown below are 17 T cell receptor beta chains from a single sample sequenced in a study of CD8+ T cells in alopecia areata. Sequencing templates came from extracted RNA that was reverse transcribed into cDNA. Libraries were prepared by immunoSEQ multiplex PCR; TCRdb keeps only in-frame clonotypes and omits some of them. The sample holds about 91,000 clones, under 45% seen once. Sequenced material: CD4+ T cells sorted from blood. The origin of the receptors is a human donor with alopecia areata.

The chain is built from TRBV29-1 and TRBJ1-1, with no clear D. The CDR3 runs 11 residues. V gave up 8 bases and J gave up 7 bases, with 14 bases separating them. CDR1 SQVTM and CDR2 ANQGSEA come from the germline V gene. Here the CDR3 DNA reads TGCAGCCTTAGAAGGGTTGGTGAAGCTTTCTTT. Protein product: CSLRRVGEAFF.

A few counts support this clone. The gene calls are TRBV29-1 and TRBJ2-5; 7 bases agree with TRBD1. The CDR3 totals 13 residues. Germline CDR1 is SQVTM and CDR2 is ANQGSEA. J lost 9 bases, V lost 1 base, and 8 bases had no gene match. The CDR3 nucleotides read TGCAGCGTTGAAGGGACAGGCACTTACTCCCAGTACTTC. Amino acids: CSVEGTGTYSQYF.

The chain uses TRBV29-1 and TRBJ1-1, with TRBD1 matching over 9 bases. CDR1 and CDR2 (germline): SQVTM, ANQGSEA. V lost 4 bases to trimming and J lost 11 bases; unmatched junction nucleotides: 11. The length of the CDR3 is 13 residues. DNA of the CDR3: TGCAGCGTTGGTGGCGGGACAGGGCTAATGGCTTTCTTT. It specifies CSVGGGTGLMAFF.

The V gene is TRBV2, the J gene TRBJ2-2; D is uncertain. V was clipped by 6 bases and J by 6 bases, with 17 bases between them. Germline V gene lookup returns CDR1 SNHLY and CDR2 FYNNEI. The CDR3 covers 15 residues. Written as DNA, the CDR3 is TGTGCCAGCAGCCAGTCCGGTGGGTTAGCCGGGGAGCTGTTTTTT. Amino acids: CASSQSGGLAGELFF.

This clone was seen a handful of times. This chain connects TRBV29-1 to TRBJ2-2, with D tentatively TRBD2 (5 bases). In germline, CDR1 is SQVTM, CDR2 ANQGSEA. Trimming pared 7 bases from V and 6 bases from J, leaving 15 bases between. The CDR3 is 13 amino acids. CDR3 protein: CSAAGPRAGELFF. The CDR3 nucleotides read TGCAGCGCCGCGGGCCCTAGGGCCGGGGAGCTGTTTTTT.

The genes are TRBV23-1 and TRBJ2-7; 9 nucleotides match TRBD1. TRBV23-1 is designated an ORF whose function remains uncertain. Unmatched junction bases numbered 2, after V lost 0 bases and J lost 5 bases. The CDR3 extends over 14 amino acids. The CDR3 DNA reads TGCGCCAGCAGTCAATCCGGGACAGGGAACGAGCAGTACTTC. This encodes CASSQSGTGNEQYF.

This clone was observed a handful of times. The genes are TRBV18 and TRBJ1-1; D may be TRBD1 (5 bases). CDR1 and CDR2 from the germline V gene are KGHSH and LQKENI. V lost 2 bases and J lost 1, with 11 bases in between. This CDR3 contains 15 residues. The CDR3: CASSPGGFKNTEAFF. The CDR3 DNA reads TGTGCCAGCTCACCAGGGGGGTTTAAGAACACTGAAGCTTTCTTT.

The chain recombines TRBV30 with TRBJ2-1; possibly TRBD1 for D (8 bases). V shed 2 bases and J shed 7 bases, with 18 bases lying between them. Germline V gene sequence: CDR1 GTSNPN, CDR2 SVGIG (reference sequence). The CDR3 has 15 residues. The chain's CDR3 is CAWSTGQGGRNEQFF. In DNA form, the CDR3 reads TGTGCCTGGAGTACCGGACAGGGAGGGAGGAATGAGCAGTTCTTC.

The V and J genes are TRBV29-1 and TRBJ2-5; TRBD2 matches at 7 bases. Trimming at V came to 4 bases and at J to 5 bases, leaving 10 bases not matched to a gene. CDR1 is SQVTM, CDR2 ANQGSEA, per germline. The CDR3 length is 14 residues. This CDR3 reads CSVASGGSRETQYF. The DNA for the CDR3 is TGCAGCGTTGCTAGCGGAGGCTCCAGGGAGACCCAGTACTTC.

In its sample, this clone was seen a few times. The chain links TRBV5-1 to TRBJ2-7; D might be TRBD2 (5 bases). CDR3 length equals 15 residues. In germline, CDR1 is SGHRS, CDR2 YFSETQ. V was cut by 4 bases and J by 4 bases, with 18 bases left in between. The CDR3 reads CASSPPADYIYEQYF. CDR3 DNA: TGCGCCAGCAGCCCGCCTGCAGACTATATTTACGAGCAGTACTTC.

This clone was recorded a few times. The genes are TRBV21-1 and TRBJ2-1; the table's D call, TRBD2, has no DNA check behind it. TRBV21-1 is a pseudogene locus. The CDR3 extends over 14 amino acids. CDR3 bases: TGTGCCAGCAGCAACCGGGAGGGCCGCAATGAGCAGTTCTTC. It is translated as CASSNREGRNEQFF.

V usage is TRBV9 and J usage is TRBJ1-5; D is uncertain. The germline V gene encodes CDR1 SGDLS and CDR2 YYNGEE. CDR3 length: 14 amino acids. Trimming removed 0 bases at V and 0 bases at J, with 4 bases between. In nucleotides, the CDR3 is TGTGCCAGCAGCGTAGCAGGTAGCAATCAGCCCCAGCATTTT. Encoded protein: CASSVAGSNQPQHF. Combining the CDR3 with reference TRBV9 and TRBJ1-5 gives the whole variable domain DSGVTQTPKHLITATGQRVTLRCSPRSGDLSVYWYQQSLDQGLQFLIQYYNGEERAKGNILERFSAQQFPDLHSELNLSSLELGDSALYFCASSVAGSNQPQHFGDGTRLSIL.

J is TRBJ2-4 and V is TRBV2, with D uncertain. Per the germline V gene, CDR1 is SNHLY and CDR2 is FYNNEI. The CDR3 length is 14 residues. Trimming cost V 8 bases and J 0 bases, with 11 bases left between them. In DNA form, the CDR3 reads TGTGCCAGCCGGATCGGTCTAGCCAAAAACATTCAGTACTTC. Its translation: CASRIGLAKNIQYF.

In this sample, this clone turned up a few times. The chain combines TRBV30 with TRBJ1-4; possible D gene TRBD1, 5 bases. Germline lookup yields CDR1 GTSNPN and CDR2 SVGIG (reference sequence). The germline V and J ends were trimmed by 2 bases and 7 bases, with 20 bases remaining between them. The CDR3 contains 16 residues. Here the CDR3 reads CAWSIPQTVLGEKLFF. The DNA of the CDR3 is TGTGCCTGGAGTATCCCCCAGACAGTTTTAGGTGAAAAACTGTTTTTT.

This clone was counted a few times. The gene calls are TRBV5-6 and TRBJ2-7, with D hard to call. Germline V gives CDR1 SGHDT, CDR2 YYEEEE. This CDR3 contains 11 residues. V was trimmed by 2 bases and J by 0 bases, leaving 0 bases between them. DNA for the CDR3: TGTGCCAGCAGCTTCTCCTACGAGCAGTACTTC. Its protein is CASSFSYEQYF. Using reference TRBV5-6 and TRBJ2-7 for the parts outside the CDR3, the full variable domain is DAGVTQSPTHLIKTRGQQVTLRCSPKSGHDTVSWYQQALGQGPQFIFQYYEEEERQRGNFPDRFSGHQFPNYSSELNVNALLLGDSALYLCASSFSYEQYFGPGTRLTVT.

This clone was seen a single time. The rearrangement joins TRBV25-1 to TRBJ2-2, with 7 bases aligning to TRBD1. The trim removed 6 bases at V and 7 bases at J, leaving 8 bases unmatched. Per the germline V gene, CDR1 is MGHDK and CDR2 is SYGVNS. This CDR3 is 14 amino acids long. The CDR3 DNA reads TGTGCCAGCAGAGGGGGCGAGGGGCTCGGGGAGCTGTTTTTT. Translation: CASRGGEGLGELFF.

This clone was seen only a few times. The chain carries TRBV7-3 and TRBJ2-5; tentative D call: TRBD2 (5 bases). Trimming left V 4 bases short and J 7 bases short, with 16 bases between. This CDR3 is 14 amino acids long. The germline V gene encodes CDR1 SGHTA and CDR2 FQGTGA. Here the CDR3 DNA reads TGTGCCAGCAGCTCAGACTATAACTCCAGGACCCAGTACTTC. This translates into CASSSDYNSRTQYF. Full variable domain (rest looked up from reference TRBV7-3 and TRBJ2-5): GAGVSQTPSNKVTEKGKYVELRCDPISGHTALYWYRQSLGQGPEFLIYFQGTGAADDSGLPNDRFFAVRPEGSVSTLKIQRTERGDSAVYLCASSSDYNSRTQYFGPGTRLLVL.